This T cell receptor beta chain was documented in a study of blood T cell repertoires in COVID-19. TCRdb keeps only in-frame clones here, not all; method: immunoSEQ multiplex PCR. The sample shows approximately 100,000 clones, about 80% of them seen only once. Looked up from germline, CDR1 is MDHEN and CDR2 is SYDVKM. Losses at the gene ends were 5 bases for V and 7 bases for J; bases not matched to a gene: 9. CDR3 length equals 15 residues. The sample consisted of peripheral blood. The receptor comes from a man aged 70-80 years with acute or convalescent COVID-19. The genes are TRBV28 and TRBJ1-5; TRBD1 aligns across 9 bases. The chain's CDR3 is CASSERDRVGQPQHF. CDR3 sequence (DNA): TGTGCCAGCAGTGAAAGGGACAGGGTTGGGCAGCCCCAGCATTTT. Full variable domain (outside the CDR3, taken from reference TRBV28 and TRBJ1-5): DVKVTQSSRYLVKRTGEKVFLECVQDMDHENMFWYRQDPGLGLRLIYFSYDVKMKEKGDIPEGYSVSREKKERFSLILESASTNQTSMYLCASSERDRVGQPQHFGDGTRLSIL.